These 27 T cell receptor beta chains were sequenced from one sample in a study of T cell repertoires in cytomegalovirus infection. One entry per CDR3 protein, called by TCRdb with MiXCR from the reads. The sample comprises fewer than 550,000 distinct CDR3 sequences, about 25% of which are singletons, and over 10% rests with the top ten. Material: PBMCs. Source of these receptors: a human donor in good health (CMV status not recorded). Some clones in this sample may be carry-over from other donors' samples.

Only a few counts were recorded for this clonotype. This chain joins TRBV19 and TRBJ1-2, with D perhaps matching TRBD1 (5 bases). The CDR3 length is 15 residues. Looked up from germline, CDR1 is LNHDA and CDR2 is SQIVND (reference sequence). Trimming took 5 bases from V and 3 from J, leaving 16 bases between them. The CDR3 DNA reads as TGTGCCAGTAGTCCTTCGGGGCGGCAGCACTATGGCTACACCTTC. This encodes CASSPSGRQHYGYTF.

This clonotype was counted ten times or more. CDR3 region: CASTGLAGEIEQFF. The DNA for the CDR3 is TGTGCCAGCACGGGACTAGCGGGAGAGATTGAGCAGTTCTTC. This chain connects TRBV7-2 to TRBJ2-1, with TRBD2 matching over 14 bases. Trimming removed 7 bases from V and 9 bases from J; junction bases left unmatched: 5. The CDR3 is 14 amino acids. CDR1 SGHTA and CDR2 FQGNSA come from the germline V gene.

The rearrangement uses TRBV6-8 and TRBJ2-1; the match to TRBD1 covers 8 bases. Germline V gives CDR1 MNHGY, CDR2 SAAAGT. The length of the CDR3 is 13 residues. The V gene end was trimmed by 2 bases and the J gene end by 15 bases; junction bases not matched to a gene: 9. The DNA of the CDR3 is TGTGCCAGCAGTTACGGACAGGGTCGGGCGCGGTTCTTC. Its translation: CASSYGQGRARFF.

This clonotype has a count of ten or more. This CDR3 reads CASSLGGGIGETQYF. CDR3 sequence (DNA): TGTGCCAGCAGCTTAGGGGGGGGAATTGGAGAGACCCAGTACTTC. The chain carries TRBV7-2 and TRBJ2-5, with 7 bases identical to TRBD2. CDR1 is SGHTA and CDR2 is FQGNSA in the germline V gene. The V segment lost 1 base and the J segment 4 bases; nucleotides outside the gene matches: 6. This CDR3 region has 15 residues.

The CDR3 coding sequence is TGTGCCAGCAGTAAACCAAGACAGGGGGTGGAGGGCTACACCTTC. It is translated as CASSKPRQGVEGYTF. J is TRBJ1-2 and V is TRBV6-8, with 9 bases lining up with TRBD1. The trim removed 5 bases at V and 8 bases at J, leaving 12 bases unmatched. Germline V gives CDR1 MNHGY, CDR2 SAAAGT. The CDR3 is 15 residues long.

There are a few counts of this clonotype. This rearrangement joins TRBV20-1 to TRBJ1-6; possible D gene TRBD1, 6 bases. The CDR3 is 14 amino acids. Trimming shortened V by 1 base and J by 6 bases, and 10 bases separated the two germline ends. Germline V lookup: CDR1 DFQATT, CDR2 SNEGSKA (reference sequence). DNA of the CDR3: TGCAGTGCTAGAGCACAGGGAGGTAATTCACCCCTCCACTTT. It translates to CSARAQGGNSPLHF.

The CDR3 sequence: CASSQGTGVNYGYTF. The CDR3 DNA is TGCGCCAGCAGCCAAGGGACAGGGGTGAACTATGGCTACACCTTC. The genes are TRBV4-1 and TRBJ1-2; TRBD1 matches 9 bases. J lost 2 bases, V lost 1 base, and 2 bases had no gene match. This CDR3 comprises 15 residues. The V gene's germline CDR1 is MGHRA and CDR2 YSYEKL.

The V gene is TRBV12-3 or TRBV12-4, the J gene TRBJ1-1; D may be TRBD1 (5 bases). V shed 4 bases and J shed 11 bases, with 20 bases lying between them. The CDR3 totals 14 residues. The CDR3 DNA sequence: TGTGCCAGCAGTTCTCCCCGGGACCCCGGGGGTGCTTTCTTT. It encodes CASSSPRDPGGAFF.

V usage is TRBV11-3 and J usage is TRBJ2-1, with a weak D call TRBD1 (6 bases). CDR3 length: 13 amino acids. The germline V and J ends were trimmed by 6 bases and 9 bases, with 15 bases remaining between them. The germline CDR1 and CDR2 sequences are SGHNT and YENEEA. CDR3 residues: CASRPTGFGEQFF. CDR3 nucleotide sequence: TGTGCCAGCAGGCCTACAGGGTTCGGTGAGCAGTTCTTC.

This clonotype came up many times. The chain has TRBV7-2 and TRBJ2-7; 13 bases line up with TRBD2. Germline loops: CDR1 SGHTA, CDR2 FQGNSA. V gave up 5 bases and J gave up 3 bases; unmatched junction bases: 10. CDR3 length equals 17 residues. The DNA of the CDR3 is TGTGCCAGCAGCGTCAGGACTAGCGGGAGCCTCCACTACGAGCAGTACTTC. Translation: CASSVRTSGSLHYEQYF.

V and J are TRBV6-1 and TRBJ2-1, with D perhaps TRBD1 or TRBD2 (5 bases each). V was pared by 5 bases and J by 9 bases, with 23 bases between. The CDR3 runs to 16 residues. The germline CDR1 and CDR2 sequences are MNHNS and SASEGT. The CDR3 coding sequence is TGTGCCAGCAGTAAAGACACCGGGACGCCGGCCTTTGAGCAGTTCTTC. It is translated as CASSKDTGTPAFEQFF.

This chain connects TRBV6-2 or TRBV6-3 to TRBJ1-5; the D is unclear. The CDR3 is made up of 18 amino acids. The germline gives CDR1 MNHEY, CDR2 SVGEGT. Trimming removed 0 bases at V and 4 bases at J, with 19 bases between. The CDR3 sequence is CASSYSHLPRRGNQPQHF. The CDR3 nucleotides are TGTGCCAGCAGTTACTCTCATCTCCCCCGCCGGGGAAATCAGCCCCAGCATTTT.

The table lists this clonotype with many counts. The chain combines TRBV12-3 or TRBV12-4 with TRBJ2-3; D gene ambiguous. Trimming took 1 base from V and 2 from J, leaving 10 bases between them. The CDR3 length is 15 residues. CDR3 amino acids: CASSLVISNTDTQYF. Here the CDR3 DNA reads TGTGCCAGCAGTTTAGTTATATCGAACACAGATACGCAGTATTTT.

The chain recombines TRBV30 with TRBJ1-1; D may be TRBD1 (6 bases). Trimming stripped 5 bases from V and 0 bases from J, with 7 bases between. The CDR3 length is 12 residues. The germline V gene has CDR1 GTSNPN and CDR2 SVGIG (reference sequence). The CDR3 spells CAWDRLNTEAFF. In nucleotides, the CDR3 is TGTGCCTGGGACAGGCTGAACACTGAAGCTTTCTTT.

The chain joins TRBV7-6 to TRBJ1-1; no firm D call. The CDR3 is made up of 12 amino acids. CDR1 and CDR2 (germline): SGHVS, FNYEAQ. V was trimmed by 4 bases and J by 5 bases, leaving 8 bases between them. CDR3 nucleotide sequence: TGTGCCAGCAGCTCAATAGATACTGAAGCTTTCTTT. It encodes CASSSIDTEAFF.

In this sample, this clonotype turned up many times. The chain is built from TRBV7-2 and TRBJ1-1; TRBD1 might be the D (6 bases). The CDR3 covers 14 residues. Germline lookup yields CDR1 SGHTA and CDR2 FQGNSA. Trimming took off 1 base at V and 6 bases at J, with 12 bases between the two ends. Here the CDR3 reads CASSLGGGRPEAFF. The CDR3 DNA sequence: TGTGCCAGCAGCTTAGGCGGGGGGCGTCCTGAAGCTTTCTTT.

V usage is TRBV7-8 and J usage is TRBJ2-7, with D tentatively TRBD2 (5 bases). Trimming cost V 5 bases and J 7 bases, with 18 bases left between them. The CDR3 runs 14 residues. Germline assignment: CDR1 SGHVS and CDR2 FQNEAQ. CDR3 DNA: TGTGCCAGCAGCCCCCGGACTGAATCTACGGAGCAGTACTTC. It specifies CASSPRTESTEQYF.

This clonotype appeared many times. The rearrangement uses TRBV12-3 or TRBV12-4 and TRBJ1-2; D remains unclear. V lost 2 bases to trimming and J lost 3 bases, with 13 bases between them. The CDR3 consists of 15 residues. The CDR3 DNA reads as TGTGCCAGCAGTTTAAGAAGGGCAGGACACTATGGCTACACCTTC. Its protein product is CASSLRRAGHYGYTF.

This clonotype was seen only a few times. The J gene is TRBJ1-6, the V gene TRBV12-3 or TRBV12-4; 8 bases line up with TRBD1. The V segment lost 5 bases and the J segment 7 bases; nucleotides outside the gene matches: 4. This CDR3 contains 14 residues. CDR3 region: CASSQGQENSPLHF. In nucleotides, the CDR3 is TGTGCCAGCAGTCAGGGACAGGAGAATTCACCCCTCCACTTT.

The V gene is TRBV20-1, the J gene TRBJ2-7; 8 bases match TRBD2. CDR3 length: 13 amino acids. V was clipped by 4 bases and J by 5 bases; unmatched bases: 7. Germline V CDR1 and CDR2: DFQATT, SNEGSKA (reference sequence). The CDR3 reads CSATSSGSNEQYF. The CDR3 region has the DNA TGCAGTGCTACCTCTAGCGGGTCAAACGAGCAGTACTTC.

The table lists this clonotype with a count of one. This chain links TRBV30 with TRBJ1-2; 7 positions agree with TRBD1. CDR3 length: 17 amino acids. V lost 0 bases to trimming and J lost 0 bases; unmatched junction nucleotides: 10. In germline, CDR1 is GTSNPN, CDR2 SVGIG (reference sequence). The CDR3 nucleotides are TGTGCCTGGAGTGTATTCCCGGGACAGATAGCTAACTATGGCTACACCTTC. Translated, it gives CAWSVFPGQIANYGYTF.

This clonotype occurred a few times. The chain carries TRBV6-1 and TRBJ2-1; tentatively, D is TRBD2 (5 bases). Per germline, CDR1 MNHNS and CDR2 SASEGT. The V and J ends lost 4 bases and 9 bases respectively, with 13 bases between them. The CDR3 extends over 13 amino acids. The CDR3 sequence: CASSVQDLTEQFF. The CDR3 DNA reads as TGTGCCAGCAGTGTCCAGGACTTAACTGAGCAGTTCTTC.

This clonotype has ten or more counts. This chain connects TRBV7-2 to TRBJ2-7, with D possibly being TRBD2 (6 bases). Germline V CDR1 and CDR2: SGHTA, FQGNSA. The V end was cut by 2 bases, the J end by 5 bases, with 16 bases between. This CDR3 has 15 residues. CDR3 region: CASSLTGREGDEQYV. CDR3 in DNA: TGTGCCAGCAGCTTAACCGGGCGGGAAGGGGACGAGCAGTACGTC.

This clonotype has only a few counts. The chain couples TRBV11-2 to TRBJ1-2; D is perhaps TRBD1 (6 bases). Deletions cut 2 bases from V and 6 bases from J, with 13 bases between. This CDR3 comprises 14 residues. Per germline, CDR1 SGHAT and CDR2 FQNNGV. CDR3 coding DNA: TGTGCCAGCAGCTTATCACCCCAGGGGAATGGCTACACCTTC. Its protein product is CASSLSPQGNGYTF.

This chain links TRBV24-1 with TRBJ2-2; D might be TRBD1 (7 bases). This CDR3 comprises 16 residues. The germline V and J ends were trimmed by 3 bases and 5 bases, with 15 bases remaining between them. Germline CDR1 KGHDR, CDR2 SFDVKD. The CDR3 loop is CATSDKVAGGTGELFF. DNA for the CDR3: TGTGCCACCAGTGATAAGGTTGCAGGGGGGACCGGGGAGCTGTTTTTT.

This clonotype was seen ten or more times. The rearrangement uses TRBV7-6 and TRBJ2-5; 9 nucleotides agree with TRBD2. Germline CDR1 and CDR2: SGHVS and FNYEAQ. This CDR3 is 18 amino acids long. Germline trimming cut 4 bases from V and 5 bases from J; bases unmatched to any gene: 17. As DNA, the CDR3 is TGTGCCAGCAGCTCGCCGGGTGGCGGGAGGGCGGCCAGGGAGACCCAGTACTTC. It encodes CASSSPGGGRAARETQYF.

Ten or more counts support this clonotype. The V gene is TRBV7-2, the J gene TRBJ2-1; D is perhaps TRBD2 (6 bases). V was clipped by 4 bases and J by 9 bases, with 13 bases between them. CDR3 size: 13 residues. CDR1 SGHTA and CDR2 FQGNSA come from the germline V gene. The CDR3 reads CASSSGGSGEQFF. CDR3 nucleotide sequence: TGTGCCAGCAGCTCCGGGGGTTCGGGTGAGCAGTTCTTC.